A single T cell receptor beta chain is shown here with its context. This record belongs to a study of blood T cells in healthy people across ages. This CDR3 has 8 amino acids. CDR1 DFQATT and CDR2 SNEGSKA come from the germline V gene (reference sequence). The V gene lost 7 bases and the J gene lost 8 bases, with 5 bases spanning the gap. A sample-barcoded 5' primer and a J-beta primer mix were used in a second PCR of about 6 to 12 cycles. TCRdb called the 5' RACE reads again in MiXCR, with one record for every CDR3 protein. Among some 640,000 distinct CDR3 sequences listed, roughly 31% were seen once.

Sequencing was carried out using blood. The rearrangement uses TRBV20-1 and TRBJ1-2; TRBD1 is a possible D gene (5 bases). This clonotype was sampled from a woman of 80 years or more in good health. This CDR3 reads CSGDGYTF. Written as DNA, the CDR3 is TGCAGTGGGGACGGCTACACCTTC.